This T cell receptor beta chain was observed in a study of tissue T cells after allogeneic stem cell transplantation. Overall study results and limits: Within patients, tissue anatomy strongly shaped TCR repertoire composition.

The time point: mouse harvest day 7 after allogeneic transplant. Each mouse received 10^7 T-cell-depleted marrow cells plus 10^6 splenic CD5+ T cells by tail vein. Trimming cost V 2 bases and J 4 bases, with 6 bases left between them. CDR1 and CDR2 from the germline V gene are FNHDT and SITEND (reference sequence). The CDR3 extends over 12 amino acids. Sequencing used immunoSEQ multiplex PCR; TCRdb keeps in-frame clones, though not all of them. This table has approximately 7,000 clones, roughly half appearing once. This clone was seen only a few times. Its cognate antigen is unknown. Gene labels here are mouse ones. Read data end 1 residue before the CDR3 end; the end is taken from the germline J gene.

The origin of this receptor is a female BALB/c mouse given C57BL/6 T cells with graft-versus-host disease after an allogeneic hematopoietic cell transplant. The rearrangement uses TRBV19 and TRBJ1-1, with D possibly TRBD1 on 5 matching bases. The specimen was gut tissue. Partial CDR3 DNA: TGTGCCAGCAGTATTGGGGGCACAGAAGTCTTC. This sequence encodes CASSIGGTEVF. The CDR3 in its entirety is CASSIGGTEVFF.